A single sample is the source of the 4 T cell receptor beta chains below, sequenced in a study of cytomegalovirus exposure and HLA in healthy donors. The study ran its PCR with 60 Vbeta and 13 Jbeta primers. Method: immunoSEQ multiplex PCR; TCRdb's copy keeps in-frame clones and lacks some. Here the sample table reports about 200,000 clones. Sequenced: PBMCs. These receptors originate from a man aged 25-40 years in good health and CMV-seronegative.

The V gene is TRBV2, the J gene TRBJ1-2; 9 bases are a match to TRBD1. With 10 bases clipped from V and 3 bases from J, the junction kept 12 bases outside the gene matches. Germline CDR1 is SNHLY and CDR2 is FYNNEI. There are 15 residues in the CDR3. Here the CDR3 reads CAISRSRDRDYGYTF. In DNA, the CDR3 is TGTGCCATCTCCCGCTCCCGGGACAGGGACTATGGCTACACCTTC.

The rearrangement uses TRBV19 and TRBJ2-7; 7 bases agree with TRBD2. J was trimmed by 9 bases and V by 5 bases; bases with no gene match: 19. Germline CDR1 and CDR2: LNHDA and SQIVND (reference sequence). The CDR3 totals 16 residues. CDR3 sequence (DNA): TGTGCCAGTAGTGGCCATCTGAACGGGGGGACTACGTGGCAGTACTTC. Encoded protein: CASSGHLNGGTTWQYF.

V gene TRBV7-3 combines with J gene TRBJ2-1; D is uncertain. This CDR3 contains 12 residues. In germline, CDR1 is SGHTA, CDR2 FQGTGA. V lost 2 bases and J lost 5, with 4 bases in between. The CDR3 spells CASSLQDNEQFF. The CDR3 region has the DNA TGTGCCAGCAGCTTACAGGACAATGAGCAGTTCTTC.

The rearrangement uses TRBV6-5 and TRBJ2-5; D is perhaps TRBD2 (6 bases). This CDR3 comprises 15 residues. Trimming stripped 6 bases from V and 5 bases from J, with 19 bases between. Germline V gene lookup returns CDR1 MNHEY and CDR2 SVGAGI. The CDR3 loop is CASRPGLPRGETQYF. The CDR3 DNA sequence: TGTGCCAGCAGGCCCGGACTCCCTCGGGGGGAGACCCAGTACTTC.